This is a list of T cell receptor beta chains from one sample in a study of blood T cell repertoires in COVID-19. Some clones are missing from TCRdb's copy, which holds only in-frame ones; the method was immunoSEQ multiplex PCR. The sample records about 230,000 clones, around 83% being singletons. Sequenced sample: peripheral blood. These receptors came from a man aged 40-50 years who had recovered from COVID-19. CDR3s include the opening cysteine and the closing phenylalanine or tryptophan. The order of the fields is J gene, D gene, V gene, clone size, CDR3 DNA, CDR3 protein. The D gene is left open where the match is weak. Not all rows give a size; the values are once, few, many and, for expanded clones, a class.

>TRBJ2-3|TRBD2|TRBV9|.
TGTGCCAGCAGCGTGGGGACTAGTGGTAACACAGATACGCAGTATTTT
CASSVGTSGNTDTQYF
>TRBJ2-5|TRBD1|TRBV19|once
TGTGCCAGTAAACCATCCTCCGGGACAGGGGGAGAGACCCAGTACTTC
CASKPSSGTGGETQYF
>TRBJ1-4|.|TRBV7-9|.
TGTGCCAGCAGCTTACCGTCCAATGAAAAACTGTTTTTT
CASSLPSNEKLFF
>TRBJ2-5|.|TRBV13|.
TGTGCCAGCAGCTTATTTTTCAGTGGAGAGACCCAGTACTTC
CASSLFFSGETQYF
>TRBJ2-6|.|TRBV4-1|.
TGCGCCAGCAGCCAGGCAGCGATTAGAACTGGGGCCAACGTCCTGACTTTC
CASSQAAIRTGANVLTF
>TRBJ1-1|TRBD1|TRBV5-1|.
TGCGCCAGCAGCTTTACCCTACAGGGGGGCACTGAAGCTTTCTTT
CASSFTLQGGTEAFF
>TRBJ2-3|TRBD2|TRBV6-6|.
TGTGCCAGCAGTTACGGGCGGGGGGGAGCAGATACGCAGTATTTT
CASSYGRGGADTQYF
>TRBJ2-1|.|TRBV15|.
TGTGCCACCAGCGGGGACATGGCCCCCTACAATGAGCAGTTCTTC
CATSGDMAPYNEQFF
>TRBJ2-5|.|TRBV5-1|few
TGCGCCAGCAGCTTGGGGGGAGGAGAGACCCAGTACTTC
CASSLGGGETQYF
>TRBJ1-5|TRBD1|TRBV19|.
TGTGCCAGTAACCCCACAGGGGGCCCAAATCAGCCCCAGCATTTT
CASNPTGGPNQPQHF
>TRBJ1-2|TRBD1|TRBV18|.
TGTGCCAGCTCACCTGGGACAGACAACTATGGCTACACCTTC
CASSPGTDNYGYTF
>TRBJ1-3|.|TRBV30|.
TGTGCCTGGGACTACGGGTCCCGGGGAAACACCATATATTTT
CAWDYGSRGNTIYF
>TRBJ1-1|.|TRBV18|.
TGTGCCAGCTCGCCCCAGGCCCGGAACACTGAAGCTTTCTTT
CASSPQARNTEAFF
>TRBJ2-3|TRBD2|TRBV5-1|once
TGCGCCAGCAGCATGGGACTAGCGGGGGAACTCACAGATACGCAGTATTTT
CASSMGLAGELTDTQYF